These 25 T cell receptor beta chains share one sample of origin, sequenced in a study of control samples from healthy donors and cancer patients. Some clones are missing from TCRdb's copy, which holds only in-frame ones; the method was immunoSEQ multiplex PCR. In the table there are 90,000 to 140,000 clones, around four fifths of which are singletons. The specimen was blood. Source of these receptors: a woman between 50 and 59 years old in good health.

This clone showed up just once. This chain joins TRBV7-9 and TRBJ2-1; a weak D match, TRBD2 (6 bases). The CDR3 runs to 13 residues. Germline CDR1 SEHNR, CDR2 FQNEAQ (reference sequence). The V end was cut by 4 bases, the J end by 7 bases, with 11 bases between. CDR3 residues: CASSSSGGNEQFF. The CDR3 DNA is TGTGCCAGCAGCTCGTCCGGGGGAAATGAGCAGTTCTTC.

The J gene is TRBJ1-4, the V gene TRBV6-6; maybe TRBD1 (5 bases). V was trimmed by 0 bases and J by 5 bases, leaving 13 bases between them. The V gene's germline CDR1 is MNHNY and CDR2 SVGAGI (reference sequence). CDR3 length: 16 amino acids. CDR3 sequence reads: CASSYSAGGGNEKLFF. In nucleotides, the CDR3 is TGTGCCAGCAGTTACTCGGCCGGGGGGGGGAATGAAAAACTGTTTTTT.

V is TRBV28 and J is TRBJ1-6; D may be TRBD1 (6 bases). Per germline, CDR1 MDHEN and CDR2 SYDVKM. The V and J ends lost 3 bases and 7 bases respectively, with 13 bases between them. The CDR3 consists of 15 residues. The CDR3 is CASSFTQGHNSPLHF. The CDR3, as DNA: TGTGCCAGCAGTTTCACTCAGGGGCACAATTCACCCCTCCACTTT.

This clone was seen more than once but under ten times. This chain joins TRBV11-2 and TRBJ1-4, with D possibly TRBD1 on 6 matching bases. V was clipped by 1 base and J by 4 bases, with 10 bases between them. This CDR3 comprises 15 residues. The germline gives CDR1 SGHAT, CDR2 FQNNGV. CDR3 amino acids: CASSLGTVLNEKLFF. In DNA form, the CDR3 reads TGTGCCAGCAGCTTAGGGACAGTCCTTAATGAAAAACTGTTTTTT.

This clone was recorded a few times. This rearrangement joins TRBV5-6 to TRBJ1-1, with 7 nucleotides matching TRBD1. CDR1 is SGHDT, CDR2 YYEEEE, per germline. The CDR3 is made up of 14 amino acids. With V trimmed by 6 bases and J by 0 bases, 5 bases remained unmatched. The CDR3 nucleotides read TGTGCCAGCAACCCTCAGGGGGTGAACACTGAAGCTTTCTTT. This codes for CASNPQGVNTEAFF.

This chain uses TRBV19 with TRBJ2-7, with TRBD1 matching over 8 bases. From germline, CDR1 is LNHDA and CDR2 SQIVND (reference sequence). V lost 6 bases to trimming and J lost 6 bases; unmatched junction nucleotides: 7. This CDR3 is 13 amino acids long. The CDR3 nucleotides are TGTGCCAGTAGCCGGGACAGGTTTGGCGAGCAGTACTTC. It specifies CASSRDRFGEQYF.

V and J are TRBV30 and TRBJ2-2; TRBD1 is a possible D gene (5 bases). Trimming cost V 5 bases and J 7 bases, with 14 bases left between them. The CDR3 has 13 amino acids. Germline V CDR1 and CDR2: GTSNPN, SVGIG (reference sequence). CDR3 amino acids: CAWSRQGLGELFF. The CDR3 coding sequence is TGTGCCTGGTCGAGGCAGGGTCTCGGGGAGCTGTTTTTT. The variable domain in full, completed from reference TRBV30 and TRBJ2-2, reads SQTIHQWPATLVQPVGSPLSLECTVEGTSNPNLYWYRQAAGRGLQLLFYSVGIGQISSEVPQNLSASRPQDRQFILSSKKLLLSDSGFYLCAWSRQGLGELFFGEGSRLTVL.

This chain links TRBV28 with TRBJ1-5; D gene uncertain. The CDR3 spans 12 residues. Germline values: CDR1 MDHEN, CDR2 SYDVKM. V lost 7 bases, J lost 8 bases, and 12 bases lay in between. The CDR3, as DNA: TGTGCCAGCACCCTACCCGGGAAGCCCCAGCATTTT. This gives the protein CASTLPGKPQHF.

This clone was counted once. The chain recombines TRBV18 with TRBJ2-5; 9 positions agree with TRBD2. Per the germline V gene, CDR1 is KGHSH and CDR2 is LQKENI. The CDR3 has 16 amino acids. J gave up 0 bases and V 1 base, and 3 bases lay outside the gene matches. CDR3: CASSPRPSGNQETQYF. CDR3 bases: TGTGCCAGCTCACCACGGCCTAGCGGGAACCAAGAGACCCAGTACTTC.

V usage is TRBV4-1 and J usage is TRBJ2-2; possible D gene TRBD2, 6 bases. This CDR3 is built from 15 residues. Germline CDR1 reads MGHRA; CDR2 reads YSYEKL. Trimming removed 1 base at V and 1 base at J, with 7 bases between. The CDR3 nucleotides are TGCGCCAGCAGCCAAGGGGACTGGAACACCGGGGAGCTGTTTTTT. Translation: CASSQGDWNTGELFF.

The CDR3 region has the DNA TGTGCCAGCAGTTTAGACCTAGCGGCCTTCTACAATGAGCAGTTCTTC. Translating it yields CASSLDLAAFYNEQFF. J is TRBJ2-1 and V is TRBV27, with TRBD2 matching over 7 bases. Germline CDR1 MNHEY, CDR2 SMNVEV (reference sequence). J lost 3 bases, V lost 2 bases, and 7 bases had no gene match. The CDR3 is 16 amino acids.

CDR3 sequence: CASSIAPSWNTEAFF. The CDR3 DNA is TGTGCCAGTAGTATCGCCCCGTCTTGGAACACTGAAGCTTTCTTT. This rearrangement joins TRBV19 to TRBJ1-1; D not certain. The CDR3 loop spans 15 amino acids. Germline V lookup: CDR1 LNHDA, CDR2 SQIVND (reference sequence). V dropped 3 bases and J dropped 1 base, with 12 bases sitting between them.

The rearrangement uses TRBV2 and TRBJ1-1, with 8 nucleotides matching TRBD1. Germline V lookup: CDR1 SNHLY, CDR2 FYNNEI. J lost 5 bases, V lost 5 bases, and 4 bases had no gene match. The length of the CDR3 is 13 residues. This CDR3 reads CASSPRGRTEAFF. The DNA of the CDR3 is TGTGCCAGCAGTCCCAGGGGGCGGACTGAAGCTTTCTTT.

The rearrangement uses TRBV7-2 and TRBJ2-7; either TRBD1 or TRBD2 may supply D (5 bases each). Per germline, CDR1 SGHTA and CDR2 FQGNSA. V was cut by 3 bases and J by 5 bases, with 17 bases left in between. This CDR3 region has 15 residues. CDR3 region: CASSFDGAQADEQYF. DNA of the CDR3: TGTGCCAGCAGCTTTGATGGGGCCCAAGCGGACGAGCAGTACTTC.

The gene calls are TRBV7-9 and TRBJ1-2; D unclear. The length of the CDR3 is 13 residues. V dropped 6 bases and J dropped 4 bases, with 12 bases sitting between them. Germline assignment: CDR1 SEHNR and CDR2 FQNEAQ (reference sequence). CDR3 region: CASRAQVGYGYTF. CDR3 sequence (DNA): TGTGCCAGCAGGGCGCAGGTTGGCTATGGCTACACCTTC.

This CDR3 reads CASMTRASTEAFF. CDR3 nucleotide sequence: TGTGCCAGCATGACGAGGGCCAGTACTGAAGCTTTCTTT. The gene calls are TRBV6-5 and TRBJ1-1; D is unclear. Germline V gene data show CDR1 as MNHEY and CDR2 as SVGAGI. Trimming shortened V by 7 bases and J by 5 bases, and 14 bases separated the two germline ends. The CDR3 loop spans 13 amino acids.

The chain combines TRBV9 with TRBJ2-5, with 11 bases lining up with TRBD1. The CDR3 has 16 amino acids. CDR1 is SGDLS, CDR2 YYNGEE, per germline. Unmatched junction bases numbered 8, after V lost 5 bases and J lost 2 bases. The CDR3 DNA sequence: TGTGCCAGCAGTGCGAGGGACAGGGGGGGGCAAGAGACCCAGTACTTC. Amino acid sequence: CASSARDRGGQETQYF.

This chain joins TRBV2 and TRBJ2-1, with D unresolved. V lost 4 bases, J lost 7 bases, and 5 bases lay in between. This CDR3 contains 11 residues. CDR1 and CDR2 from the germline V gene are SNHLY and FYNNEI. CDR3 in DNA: TGTGCCAGCAGTGCCAGTAATGAGCAGTTCTTC. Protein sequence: CASSASNEQFF.

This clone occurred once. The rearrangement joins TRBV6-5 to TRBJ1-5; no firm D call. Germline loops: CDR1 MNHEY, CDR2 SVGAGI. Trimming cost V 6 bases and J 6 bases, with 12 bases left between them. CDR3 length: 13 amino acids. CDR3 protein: CASSLPVGQPQHF. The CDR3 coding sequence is TGTGCCAGCAGCCTCCCCGTGGGTCAGCCCCAGCATTTT.

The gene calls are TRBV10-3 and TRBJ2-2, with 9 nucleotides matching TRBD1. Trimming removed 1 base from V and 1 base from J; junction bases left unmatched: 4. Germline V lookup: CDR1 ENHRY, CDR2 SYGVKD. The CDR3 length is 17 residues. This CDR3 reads CAISEWGTGWNTGELFF. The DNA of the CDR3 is TGTGCCATCAGTGAGTGGGGGACAGGGTGGAACACCGGGGAGCTGTTTTTT.

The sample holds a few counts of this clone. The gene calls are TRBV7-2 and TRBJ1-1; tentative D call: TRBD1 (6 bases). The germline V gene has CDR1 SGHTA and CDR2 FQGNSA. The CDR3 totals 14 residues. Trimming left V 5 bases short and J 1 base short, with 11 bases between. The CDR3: CASSVTGGNTEAFF. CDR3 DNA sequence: TGTGCCAGCAGCGTGACAGGTGGGAACACTGAAGCTTTCTTT.

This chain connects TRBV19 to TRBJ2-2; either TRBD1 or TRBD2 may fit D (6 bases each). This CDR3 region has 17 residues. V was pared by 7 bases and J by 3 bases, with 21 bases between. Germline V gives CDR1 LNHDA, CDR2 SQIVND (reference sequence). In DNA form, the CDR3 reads TGTGCCAGTACTTACCTCGTGGCAGGGGACTACACCGGGGAGCTGTTTTTT. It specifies CASTYLVAGDYTGELFF.

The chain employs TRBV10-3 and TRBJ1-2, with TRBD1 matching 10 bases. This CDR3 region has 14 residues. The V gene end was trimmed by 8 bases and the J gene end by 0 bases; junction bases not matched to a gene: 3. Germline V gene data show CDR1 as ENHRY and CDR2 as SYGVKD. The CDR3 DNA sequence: TGTGCCATCGGGGGACAGGGGACTAACTATGGCTACACCTTC. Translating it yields CAIGGQGTNYGYTF.

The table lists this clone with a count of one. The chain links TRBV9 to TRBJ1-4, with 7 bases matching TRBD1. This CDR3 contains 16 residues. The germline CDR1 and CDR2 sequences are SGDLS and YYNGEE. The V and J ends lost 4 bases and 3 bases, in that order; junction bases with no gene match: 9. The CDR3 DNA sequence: TGTGCCAGCAGCTCAACGACAGGGCCCCCTAATGAAAAACTGTTTTTT. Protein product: CASSSTTGPPNEKLFF.

The CDR3 spells CASSRLQNTEAFF. The CDR3 DNA reads TGTGCCAGCAGTCGACTCCAGAACACTGAAGCTTTCTTT. The chain carries TRBV12-3 or TRBV12-4 and TRBJ1-1; D is unclear. The CDR3 is 13 residues long. Trimming removed 5 bases from V and 1 base from J, with 8 bases in between.